A single sample is the source of the 20 T cell receptor beta chains below, sequenced in a study of spatial heterogeneity in lung cancer. TCRdb passed the 5' RACE reads through MiXCR, listing each CDR3 protein once. The sample lists about 18,000 distinct CDR3 sequences; 9% to 10% were seen once. Noted time point: blood at routine non-recurrence follow-up after resection. This material consisted of PBMCs, taken at follow-up. These receptors came from a male donor with early-stage non-small cell lung cancer.

In its sample, this clonotype was seen a few times. This rearrangement joins TRBV4-1 to TRBJ2-7; D not certain. This CDR3 is built from 14 residues. V lost 2 bases and J lost 9, with 17 bases in between. CDR1 is MGHRA, CDR2 YSYEKL, per germline. This CDR3 reads CASSQIKTDSWQYF. The DNA of the CDR3 is TGCGCCAGCAGCCAAATCAAAACCGACTCTTGGCAGTACTTC.

This clonotype appeared many times. The genes are TRBV30 and TRBJ2-2; TRBD2 agrees at 8 bases. Unmatched junction bases numbered 6, after V lost 2 bases and J lost 7 bases. The CDR3 sequence is 14 residues long. The germline gives CDR1 GTSNPN, CDR2 SVGIG (reference sequence). The CDR3 bases are TGTGCCTGGAGTACGGGAGGGGGAAGCGGGGAGCTGTTTTTT. Translated: CAWSTGGGSGELFF. Complete variable domain (other parts from reference TRBV30 and TRBJ2-2): SQTIHQWPATLVQPVGSPLSLECTVEGTSNPNLYWYRQAAGRGLQLLFYSVGIGQISSEVPQNLSASRPQDRQFILSSKKLLLSDSGFYLCAWSTGGGSGELFFGEGSRLTVL.

This chain uses TRBV4-1 with TRBJ2-5, with 9 bases aligning to TRBD2. Trimming removed 4 bases from V and 4 bases from J; junction bases left unmatched: 13. The CDR3 contains 17 residues. From germline, CDR1 is MGHRA and CDR2 YSYEKL. Here the CDR3 DNA reads TGCGCCAGCAGCCGTACCGGGACTAGCAGCCCCCCAGAGACCCAGTACTTC. Its protein product is CASSRTGTSSPPETQYF.

The J gene is TRBJ1-4, the V gene TRBV11-2; unclear D gene. CDR3 size: 17 residues. The germline V gene has CDR1 SGHAT and CDR2 FQNNGV. V dropped 4 bases and J dropped 1 base, with 16 bases sitting between them. The DNA for the CDR3 is TGTGCCAGCAGCTACCACCTGAGGCGCGGAACTAATGAAAAACTGTTTTTT. It is translated as CASSYHLRRGTNEKLFF. Filled out from reference TRBV11-2 and TRBJ1-4, the complete variable domain reads EAGVAQSPRYKIIEKRQSVAFWCNPISGHATLYWYQQILGQGPKLLIQFQNNGVVDDSQLPKDRFSAERLKGVDSTLKIQPAKLEDSAVYLCASSYHLRRGTNEKLFFGSGTQLSVL.

This clonotype was seen repeatedly, ten times or more. The chain's CDR3 is CASQTGLNEKLFF. The DNA of the CDR3 is TGTGCCAGCCAGACAGGGCTTAATGAAAAACTGTTTTTT. The gene calls are TRBV6-5 and TRBJ1-4; 7 nucleotides line up with TRBD1. Unmatched junction bases numbered 4, after V lost 8 bases and J lost 4 bases. Per germline, CDR1 MNHEY and CDR2 SVGAGI. The CDR3 consists of 13 residues.

This clonotype was seen more than once but under ten times. The DNA of the CDR3 is TGTGCCAGCAGCTTGGGACTAGCGGTCACAGATACGCAGTATTTT. Translation: CASSLGLAVTDTQYF. The chain links TRBV11-3 to TRBJ2-3; TRBD2 matches at 11 bases. Germline-derived CDR1 and CDR2 are SGHNT and YENEEA. The CDR3 covers 15 residues. V shed 3 bases, J shed 2 bases, and the junction held 1 base outside the gene matches.

The sample holds many counts of this clonotype. This chain joins TRBV20-1 and TRBJ1-2, with TRBD1 as a possible D gene (5 bases). V dropped 6 bases and J dropped 0 bases, with 11 bases sitting between them. Germline CDR1 reads DFQATT; CDR2 reads SNEGSKA (reference sequence). The CDR3 is 13 residues long. In nucleotides, the CDR3 is TGCAGTGCCACATTGACAGCTAACTATGGCTACACCTTC. Its protein product is CSATLTANYGYTF.

This clonotype has at least ten counts. The chain employs TRBV28 and TRBJ2-5; D may be TRBD1 or TRBD2 (6 bases each). The V gene's germline CDR1 is MDHEN and CDR2 SYDVKM. Trimming stripped 6 bases from V and 5 bases from J, with 13 bases between. The CDR3 has 13 amino acids. CDR3 sequence: CASRTGGAETQYF. The CDR3 region has the DNA TGTGCCAGCAGGACAGGCGGGGCGGAGACCCAGTACTTC.

This clonotype was observed many times. The J gene is TRBJ1-1, the V gene TRBV6-5, with D uncertain. Germline CDR1 MNHEY, CDR2 SVGAGI. V was trimmed by 4 bases and J by 3 bases, leaving 15 bases between them. The CDR3 loop spans 15 amino acids. This CDR3 reads CASSFRPGPYTEAFF. For the CDR3, the DNA is TGTGCCAGCAGTTTCCGACCCGGGCCTTACACTGAAGCTTTCTTT.

This clonotype came up many times. At one of its ends the junction is not consistent with the germline gene, which may arise from a read error. The rearrangement links TRBV20-1 to TRBJ2-1; D is ambiguous. Germline CDR1 is DFQATT and CDR2 is SNEGSKA (reference sequence). The CDR3 runs 14 residues. DNA of the CDR3: TGCAGTGCAAGAGTTGGCGATCTCTACAATGAGCAGTTCTTC. It encodes CSARVGDLYNEQFF.

This clonotype was counted ten times or more. The V call is TRBV6-6, the J call TRBJ1-1; D call uncertain. This CDR3 contains 19 residues. CDR1 is MNHNY and CDR2 is SVGAGI in the germline V gene (reference sequence). With 0 bases removed from V and 1 base from J, the gap between germline ends came to 21 bases. The CDR3 loop reads CASSYSLSRWITTNTEAFF. The CDR3 DNA follows: TGTGCCAGCAGTTACTCTCTTAGTCGGTGGATTACTACGAACACTGAAGCTTTCTTT.

This clonotype showed up many times. The chain couples TRBV25-1 to TRBJ2-3, with D perhaps TRBD2 (5 bases). Per the germline V gene, CDR1 is MGHDK and CDR2 is SYGVNS. The V and J ends lost 7 bases and 5 bases respectively, with 13 bases between them. The CDR3 is 13 amino acids. The CDR3 DNA sequence: TGTGCCAGCATTTGGGAGAGGTTAGATACGCAGTATTTT. Its protein product is CASIWERLDTQYF.

A note on this clonotype: A much more abundant neighbour one base away suggests this may be a read error. No conserved phenylalanine or tryptophan ends this CDR3, so it is likely a read error. The CDR3 here is CASSDRIEAFI. In DNA form, the CDR3 reads TGTGCCAGCAGTGACAGGATTGAAGCTTTCATT. The V and J genes are TRBV6-1 and TRBJ1-1; D gene ambiguous. The V and J ends lost 3 bases and 7 bases respectively, with 6 bases between them. The CDR3 length is 11 residues. Germline V gene lookup returns CDR1 MNHNS and CDR2 SASEGT.

CDR3 DNA sequence: TGTGCCAGAGGACACCAAGCCAAAAACATTCAGTACTTC. Encoded protein: CARGHQAKNIQYF. The chain joins TRBV19 to TRBJ2-4, with D possibly TRBD1 on 5 matching bases. Trimming stripped 9 bases from V and 0 bases from J, with 9 bases between. CDR1 and CDR2 (germline): LNHDA, SQIVND (reference sequence). CDR3 length: 13 residues.

In this sample, this clonotype turned up many times. The chain is built from TRBV21-1 and TRBJ2-7; TRBD1 reflects the table's D call only, with no check against the DNA. TRBV21-1 is a documented pseudogene. The CDR3 extends over 17 amino acids. CDR3 sequence (DNA): TGTGCCAGCAGCAAAGGGGGTTTATGGGACAGGTCCTACGAGCAGTACTTC. Translation: CASSKGGLWDRSYEQYF.

This clonotype was seen at least ten times. The chain is built from TRBV28 and TRBJ1-2, with TRBD1 identical over 7 bases. J lost 8 bases, V lost 5 bases, and 11 bases had no gene match. CDR3 length equals 14 residues. CDR1 is MDHEN, CDR2 SYDVKM, per germline. The chain's CDR3 is CASSPYQGGTGYTF. For the CDR3, the DNA is TGTGCCAGCAGTCCCTACCAGGGGGGAACAGGCTACACCTTC.

The rearrangement links TRBV6-6 to TRBJ1-2; no clear D gene. The CDR3 runs to 12 residues. The germline V and J ends were trimmed by 0 bases and 6 bases, with 5 bases remaining between them. Germline V gives CDR1 MNHNY, CDR2 SVGAGI (reference sequence). The CDR3 DNA sequence: TGTGCCAGCAGTTACTCGAATGATGGCTACACCTTC. Translation gives CASSYSNDGYTF.

This clonotype was observed many times. The genes are TRBV23-1 and TRBJ2-5; 12 bases fit TRBD1. TRBV23-1 is known as an ORF, though its function is uncertain. The CDR3 has 21 amino acids. V lost 2 bases to trimming and J lost 0 bases; unmatched junction nucleotides: 16. CDR3 DNA sequence: TGCGCCAGCAGTCAAAGACCCGGGACAGGGGGCGCGAGGGGCCACCAAGAGACCCAGTACTTC. Translation gives CASSQRPGTGGARGHQETQYF.

Many counts were recorded for this clonotype. This chain joins TRBV7-9 and TRBJ2-7, with D maybe TRBD2 (6 bases). There are 14 residues in the CDR3. Germline lookup yields CDR1 SEHNR and CDR2 FQNEAQ (reference sequence). V lost 4 bases to trimming and J lost 5 bases, with 15 bases between them. The chain's CDR3 is CASSSGWGGDEQYF. CDR3 nucleotide sequence: TGTGCCAGCAGCTCAGGTTGGGGCGGGGACGAGCAGTACTTC.

The table lists this clonotype with many counts. The chain joins TRBV5-1 to TRBJ2-3; D remains ambiguous. V lost 0 bases to trimming and J lost 0 bases, with 14 bases between them. The V gene's germline CDR1 is SGHRS and CDR2 YFSETQ. The CDR3 runs 17 residues. The chain's CDR3 is CASSLGSGHPSTDTQYF. The CDR3 DNA sequence: TGCGCCAGCAGCTTGGGATCCGGTCACCCTAGCACAGATACGCAGTATTTT.